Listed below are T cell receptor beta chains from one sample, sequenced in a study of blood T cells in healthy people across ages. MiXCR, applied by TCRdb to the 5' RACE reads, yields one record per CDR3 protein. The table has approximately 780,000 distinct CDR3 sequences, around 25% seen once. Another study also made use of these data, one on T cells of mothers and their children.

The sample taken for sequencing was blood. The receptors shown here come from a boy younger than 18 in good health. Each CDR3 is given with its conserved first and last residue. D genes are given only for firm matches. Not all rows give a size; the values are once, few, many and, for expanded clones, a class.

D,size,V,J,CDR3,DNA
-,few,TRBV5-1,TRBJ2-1,CASSWGTQNEQFF,TGCGCCAGCAGCTGGGGGACACAAAATGAGCAGTTCTTC
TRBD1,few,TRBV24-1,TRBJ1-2,CATTPGTGVNYGYTF,TGTGCCACCACTCCCGGGACAGGGGTTAACTATGGCTACACCTTC
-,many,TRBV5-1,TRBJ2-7,CASSLEAGNEQYF,TGCGCCAGCAGCTTGGAAGCAGGGAATGAGCAGTACTTC
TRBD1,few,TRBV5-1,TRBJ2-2,CASSVDRGTGELFF,TGCGCCAGCAGCGTAGACAGGGGCACCGGGGAGCTGTTTTTT
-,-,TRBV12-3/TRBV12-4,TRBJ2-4,CASSTRDTNIQYF,TGTGCCAGCAGTACCCGGGACACAAACATTCAGTACTTC
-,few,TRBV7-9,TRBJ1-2,CASSPSMTGSGYTF,TGTGCCAGCAGCCCTAGCATGACAGGAAGTGGCTACACCTTC
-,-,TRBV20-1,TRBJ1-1,CSAPQVNTEAFF,TGCAGTGCTCCACAAGTGAACACTGAAGCTTTCTTT
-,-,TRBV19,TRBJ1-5,CASTGGSRRPQHF,TGTGCCAGTACCGGCGGGTCACGGAGGCCCCAGCATTTT
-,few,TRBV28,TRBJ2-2,CATFRGDTGELFF,TGTGCCACCTTCAGAGGTGACACCGGGGAGCTGTTTTTT
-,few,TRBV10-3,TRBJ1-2,CAISHLGTGGYTF,TGTGCCATCAGCCATTTGGGGACGGGTGGCTACACCTTC
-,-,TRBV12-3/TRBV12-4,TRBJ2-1,CASSLFQGTGYNEQFF,TGTGCCAGCAGTTTGTTCCAGGGAACGGGCTACAATGAGCAGTTCTTC
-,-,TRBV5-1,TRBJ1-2,CASSLEPGNYGYTF,TGCGCCAGCAGCTTGGAGCCAGGAAACTATGGCTACACCTTC
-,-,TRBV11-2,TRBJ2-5,CASSLDRGAQYF,TGTGCCAGCAGCTTAGATAGGGGGGCCCAGTACTTC
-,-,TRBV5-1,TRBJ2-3,CASSLRLGAPDTQYF,TGCGCCAGCAGCTTGAGGCTTGGGGCCCCGGATACGCAGTATTTT
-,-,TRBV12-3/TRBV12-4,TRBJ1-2,CASSGWGNGYTF,TGTGCCAGCTCAGGGTGGGGGAATGGCTACACCTTC
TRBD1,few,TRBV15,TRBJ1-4,CATSQTGLREKLFF,TGTGCCACCAGCCAGACAGGGTTACGAGAAAAACTGTTTTTT
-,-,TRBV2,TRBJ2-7,CASRGTFGTNYEQYF,TGTGCCAGCAGGGGGACATTCGGGACGAACTACGAGCAGTACTTC
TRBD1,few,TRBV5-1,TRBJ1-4,CASSLGDRENEKLFF,TGCGCCAGCAGCTTGGGTGACAGGGAGAATGAAAAACTGTTTTTT
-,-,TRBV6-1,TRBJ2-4,CASSFVGDGLAKNIQYF,TGTGCCAGCAGCTTCGTGGGGGACGGATTAGCCAAAAACATTCAGTACTTC
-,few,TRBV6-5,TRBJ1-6,CASSYSGENSPLHF,TGTGCCAGCAGTTACTCGGGAGAGAATTCACCCCTCCACTTT
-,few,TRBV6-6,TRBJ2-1,CASRPVNEQFF,TGTGCCAGCAGACCCGTTAATGAACAGTTCTTC
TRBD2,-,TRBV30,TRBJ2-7,CAWTRPLAGAYEQYF,TGTGCCTGGACCCGCCCACTAGCGGGGGCCTACGAGCAGTACTTC
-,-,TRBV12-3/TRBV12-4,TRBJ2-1,CASSPRDNAYNEQFF,TGTGCCAGCAGTCCCCGGGACAACGCCTACAATGAGCAGTTCTTC
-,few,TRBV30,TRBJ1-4,CAWSVPGNFDEKLFF,TGTGCCTGGAGTGTACCAGGGAACTTCGATGAAAAACTGTTTTTT
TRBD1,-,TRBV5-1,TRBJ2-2,CASSPGTGGIGELFF,TGCGCCAGCAGCCCAGGGACAGGGGGCATCGGGGAGCTGTTTTTT
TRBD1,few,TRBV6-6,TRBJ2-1,CASSIQGAHSYNEQFF,TGTGCCAGCAGTATACAGGGGGCCCACTCCTACAATGAGCAGTTCTTC
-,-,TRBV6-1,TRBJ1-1,CASSVQMNTEAFF,TGTGCCAGCAGTGTACAGATGAACACTGAAGCTTTCTTT
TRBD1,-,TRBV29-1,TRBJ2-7,CSVGRQGVSEQYF,TGCAGCGTTGGGCGGCAGGGGGTTAGCGAGCAGTACTTC
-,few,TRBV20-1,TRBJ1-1,CSAPGPNTEAFF,TGCAGTGCCCCGGGCCCGAACACTGAAGCTTTCTTT
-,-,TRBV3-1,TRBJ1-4,CASSEGGNDEKLFF,TGTGCCAGCAGTGAGGGAGGGAATGATGAAAAACTGTTTTTT
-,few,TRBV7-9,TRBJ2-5,CASRIRETQYF,TGTGCCAGCAGAATTAGGGAGACCCAGTACTTC